The rows below give T cell receptor beta chains drawn from one sample of a study of blood T cell repertoires in COVID-19. Clones were sequenced by immunoSEQ multiplex PCR, and TCRdb holds only the in-frame ones, with some missing. The sample includes 70,000 or so clones, around 86% of them seen just once. The sample consisted of peripheral blood. All receptors derive from a woman between 55 and 75 years old with acute or convalescent COVID-19. Both conserved end residues are part of each CDR3.

TRBV19	TRBJ1-1	CASTAGAATEAFF
TRBV14	TRBJ2-7	CASTAFGVGEQYF
TRBV9	TRBJ2-3	CASSPTSGGTSTDTQYF
TRBV28	TRBJ1-1	CASRPRGPNTEAFF
TRBV7-9	TRBJ1-3	CASTQGTGNTIYF
TRBV10-2	TRBJ2-5	CASRSLTETQYF
TRBV11-2	TRBJ2-1	CASSLPSAGSSYNEQFF
TRBV18	TRBJ1-2	CASSLTGINYGYTF
TRBV2	TRBJ2-1	CASSEGRLAAGEQFF
TRBV6-6	TRBJ2-7	CASSPTGSYEQYF
TRBV4-1	TRBJ2-6	CASSQAKMSQGVPGANVLTF
TRBV5-5	TRBJ1-2	CASSLVAGGDYGYTF
TRBV5-1	TRBJ1-4	CASSLGQGAKLFF
TRBV5-5	TRBJ1-1	CASILGANTEAFF
TRBV5-4	TRBJ2-7	CASSRPHGDEQYF
TRBV7-9	TRBJ1-2	CASSLGLTGQYGYTF
TRBV6-5	TRBJ2-3	CASRIALSTDTQYF
TRBV28	TRBJ2-7	CASRNQGYSYEQYF
TRBV5-5	TRBJ1-5	CASSQNGGSNQPQHF
TRBV20-1	TRBJ1-1	CSARWGGSAFF
TRBV2	TRBJ1-4	CASSEYIGGVEKLFF
TRBV7-6	TRBJ1-1	CASSPGAGARSSEAFF
TRBV6-1	TRBJ2-1	CASSEARSAYNEQFF
TRBV4-1	TRBJ2-1	CASSHYSYNEQFF
TRBV5-1	TRBJ2-3	CASSPRTSGGTDTQYF
TRBV19	TRBJ1-6	CATRQSRGGSPLHF
TRBV12-5	TRBJ1-1	CASGLEYQEANTEAFF
TRBV6-5	TRBJ1-1	CASRSTGLAFF
TRBV7-2	TRBJ2-1	CASSWGGVFGDEQFF
TRBV3-1/TRBV3-2	TRBJ2-1	CASSMTGESYNEQFF
TRBV7-3	TRBJ2-2	CASSSSPSGAGGELFF
TRBV21-1	TRBJ1-1	CASSKVRYTEAFF